This TCR beta chain emerged from a study of T cell changes during pregnancy in multiple sclerosis. The assay was immunoSEQ multiplex PCR, and TCRdb's table has in-frame clones only and misses some. The sample has more than 45,000 clones, approximately 85% seen once; the top ten hold 1% to 1.5%. This clone has more than one count but fewer than ten. The germline V and J ends were trimmed by 0 bases and 8 bases, with 13 bases remaining between them. The CDR3 is 14 residues long. CDR1 and CDR2 (germline): LGHNA, YSLEER. The TCR was taken from a female donor with multiple sclerosis, enrolled in a pregnancy study. The gene calls are TRBV4-3 and TRBJ1-2; TRBD1 might be the D (6 bases). The sample here was CD4+ T cells from peripheral blood mononuclear cells, taken in the second trimester of pregnancy. The CDR3 reads CASSQEFTGRGYTF. Here the CDR3 DNA reads TGCGCCAGCAGCCAAGAATTTACAGGGCGGGGCTACACCTTC.